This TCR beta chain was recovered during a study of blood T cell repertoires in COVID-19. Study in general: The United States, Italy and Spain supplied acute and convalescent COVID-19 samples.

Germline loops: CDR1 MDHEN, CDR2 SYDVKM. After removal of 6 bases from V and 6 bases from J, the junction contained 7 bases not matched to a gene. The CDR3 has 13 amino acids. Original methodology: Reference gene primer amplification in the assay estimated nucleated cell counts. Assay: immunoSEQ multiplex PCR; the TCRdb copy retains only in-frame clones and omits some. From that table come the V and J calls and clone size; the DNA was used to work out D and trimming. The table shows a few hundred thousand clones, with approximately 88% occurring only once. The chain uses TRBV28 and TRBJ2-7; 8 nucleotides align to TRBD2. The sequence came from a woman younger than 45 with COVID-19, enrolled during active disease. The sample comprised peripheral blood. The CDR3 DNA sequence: TGTGCCAGCAGCGCGGGGGGCTGGGGCGAGCAGTACTTC. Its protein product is CASSAGGWGEQYF.